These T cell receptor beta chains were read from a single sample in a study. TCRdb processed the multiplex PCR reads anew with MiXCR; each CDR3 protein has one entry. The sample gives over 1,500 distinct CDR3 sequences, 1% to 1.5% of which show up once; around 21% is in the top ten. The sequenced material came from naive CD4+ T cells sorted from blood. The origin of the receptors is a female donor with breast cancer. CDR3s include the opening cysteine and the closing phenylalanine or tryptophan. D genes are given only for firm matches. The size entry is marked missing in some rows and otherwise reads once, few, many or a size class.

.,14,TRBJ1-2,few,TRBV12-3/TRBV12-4,CASSPSAIIYGYTF,TGTGCCAGCAGTCCCTCAGCCATCATATATGGCTACACCTTC
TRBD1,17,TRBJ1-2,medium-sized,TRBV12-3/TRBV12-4,CASSLGQDMIVNYGYTF,TGTGCCAGCAGTCTCGGACAGGATATGATCGTCAACTATGGCTACACCTTC
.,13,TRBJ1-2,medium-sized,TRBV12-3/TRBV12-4,CASSLRGPDGYTF,TGTGCCAGCAGTCTGCGAGGACCCGATGGCTACACCTTC
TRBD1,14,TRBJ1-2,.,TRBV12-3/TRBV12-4,CASKTGLTNYGYTF,TGTGCCAGCAAGACAGGGCTCACTAACTATGGCTACACCTTC